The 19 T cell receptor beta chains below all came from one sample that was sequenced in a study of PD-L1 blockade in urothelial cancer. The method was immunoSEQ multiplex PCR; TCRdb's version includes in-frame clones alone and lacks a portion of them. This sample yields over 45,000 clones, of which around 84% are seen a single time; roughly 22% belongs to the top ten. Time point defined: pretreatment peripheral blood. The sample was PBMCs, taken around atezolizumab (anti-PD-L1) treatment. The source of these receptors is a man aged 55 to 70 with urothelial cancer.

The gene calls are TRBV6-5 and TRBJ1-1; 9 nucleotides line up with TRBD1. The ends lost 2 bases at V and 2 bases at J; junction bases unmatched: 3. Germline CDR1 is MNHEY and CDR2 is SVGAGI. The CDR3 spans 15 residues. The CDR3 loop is CASSYGGQGNTEAFF. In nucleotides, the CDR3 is TGTGCCAGCAGTTACGGGGGACAGGGCAACACTGAAGCTTTCTTT.

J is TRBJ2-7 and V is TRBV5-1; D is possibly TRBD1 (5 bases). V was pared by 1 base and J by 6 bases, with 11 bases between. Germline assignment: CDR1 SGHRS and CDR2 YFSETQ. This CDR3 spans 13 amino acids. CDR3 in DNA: TGCGCCAGCAGCTTGTACGACAGTGGCGAGCAGTACTTC. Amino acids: CASSLYDSGEQYF.

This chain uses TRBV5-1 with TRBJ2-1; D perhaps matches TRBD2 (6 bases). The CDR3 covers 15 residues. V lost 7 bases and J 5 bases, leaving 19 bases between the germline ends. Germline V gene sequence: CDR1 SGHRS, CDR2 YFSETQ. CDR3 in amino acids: CASVGGGNLDNEQFF. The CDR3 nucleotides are TGCGCCAGCGTCGGGGGTGGGAATTTAGACAATGAGCAGTTCTTC.

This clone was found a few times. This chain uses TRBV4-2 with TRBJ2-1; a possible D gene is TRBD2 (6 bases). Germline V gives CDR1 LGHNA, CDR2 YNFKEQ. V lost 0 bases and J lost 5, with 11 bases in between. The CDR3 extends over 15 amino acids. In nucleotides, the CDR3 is TGTGCCAGCAGCCAAGATCTCCTAGCGAACAATGAGCAGTTCTTC. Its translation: CASSQDLLANNEQFF.

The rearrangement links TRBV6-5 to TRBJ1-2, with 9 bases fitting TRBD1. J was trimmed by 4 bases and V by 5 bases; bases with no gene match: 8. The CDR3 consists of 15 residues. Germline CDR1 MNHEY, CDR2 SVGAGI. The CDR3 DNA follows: TGTGCCAGCAGTAGGGGGACAGGGTCAGGCTATGGCTACACCTTC. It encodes CASSRGTGSGYGYTF.

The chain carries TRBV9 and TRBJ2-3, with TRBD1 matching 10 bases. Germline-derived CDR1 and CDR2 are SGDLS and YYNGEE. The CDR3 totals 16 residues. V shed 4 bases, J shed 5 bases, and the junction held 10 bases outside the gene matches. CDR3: CASSRRQGALGDTQYF. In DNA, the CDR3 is TGTGCCAGCAGCAGACGACAGGGGGCACTTGGAGATACGCAGTATTTT.

The CDR3 sequence is CASSPGTGGLNEQFF. The CDR3 DNA follows: TGCGCCAGCAGCCCCGGGACAGGGGGCCTGAATGAGCAGTTCTTC. The chain carries TRBV5-1 and TRBJ2-1; 12 bases match TRBD1. V shed 4 bases, J shed 7 bases, and the junction held 6 bases outside the gene matches. CDR3 length: 15 amino acids. Germline V gene data show CDR1 as SGHRS and CDR2 as YFSETQ. Filled out from reference TRBV5-1 and TRBJ2-1, the complete variable domain reads KAGVTQTPRYLIKTRGQQVTLSCSPISGHRSVSWYQQTPGQGLQFLFEYFSETQRNKGNFPGRFSGRQFSNSRSEMNVSTLELGDSALYLCASSPGTGGLNEQFFGPGTRLTVL.

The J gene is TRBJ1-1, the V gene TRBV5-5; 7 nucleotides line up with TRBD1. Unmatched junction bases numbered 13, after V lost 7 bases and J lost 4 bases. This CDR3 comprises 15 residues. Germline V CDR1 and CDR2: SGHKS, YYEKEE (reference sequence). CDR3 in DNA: TGTGCCAGCTCCCAAGGATGGCAGGGGGGCACTGAAGCTTTCTTT. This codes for CASSQGWQGGTEAFF.

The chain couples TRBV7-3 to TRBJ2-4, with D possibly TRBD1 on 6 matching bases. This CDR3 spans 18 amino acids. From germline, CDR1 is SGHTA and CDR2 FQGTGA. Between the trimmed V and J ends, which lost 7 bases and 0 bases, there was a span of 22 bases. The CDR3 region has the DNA TGTGCCAGCACCAAAGGGGGTACAGGAAAATTAGCCAAAAACATTCAGTACTTC. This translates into CASTKGGTGKLAKNIQYF.

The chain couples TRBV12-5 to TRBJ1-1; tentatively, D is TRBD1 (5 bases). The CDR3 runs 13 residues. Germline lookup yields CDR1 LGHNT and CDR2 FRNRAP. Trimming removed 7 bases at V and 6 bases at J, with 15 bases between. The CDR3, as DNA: TGTGCTAGTGATACCCCGGGAGGGGCTGAAGCTTTCTTT. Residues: CASDTPGGAEAFF.

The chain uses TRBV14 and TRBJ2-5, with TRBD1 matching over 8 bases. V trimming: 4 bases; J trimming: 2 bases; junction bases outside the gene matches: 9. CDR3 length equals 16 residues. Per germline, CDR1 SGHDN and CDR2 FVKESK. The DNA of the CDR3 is TGTGCCAGCAGCCCCATGGGACAGGCACCGCAAGAGACCCAGTACTTC. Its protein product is CASSPMGQAPQETQYF.

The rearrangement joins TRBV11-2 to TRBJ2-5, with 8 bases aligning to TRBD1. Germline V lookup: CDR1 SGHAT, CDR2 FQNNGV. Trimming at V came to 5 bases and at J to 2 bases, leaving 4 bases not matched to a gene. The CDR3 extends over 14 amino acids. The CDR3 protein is CASSRTGHQETQYF. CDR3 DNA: TGTGCCAGCAGCCGGACAGGGCATCAAGAGACCCAGTACTTC.

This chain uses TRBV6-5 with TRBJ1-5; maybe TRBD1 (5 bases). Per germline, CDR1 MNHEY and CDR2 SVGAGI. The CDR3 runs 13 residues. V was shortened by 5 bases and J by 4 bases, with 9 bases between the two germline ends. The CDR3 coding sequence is TGTGCCAGCAGTAACAGGTATAATCAGCCCCAGCATTTT. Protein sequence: CASSNRYNQPQHF.

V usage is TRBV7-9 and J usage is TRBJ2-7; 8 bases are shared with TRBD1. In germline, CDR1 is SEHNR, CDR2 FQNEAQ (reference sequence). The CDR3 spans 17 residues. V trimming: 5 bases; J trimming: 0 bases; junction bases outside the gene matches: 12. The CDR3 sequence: CASSRAWDRTLSYEQYF. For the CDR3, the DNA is TGTGCCAGCAGCAGGGCGTGGGACAGGACCCTCTCCTACGAGCAGTACTTC. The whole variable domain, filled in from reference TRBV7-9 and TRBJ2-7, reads DTGVSQNPRHKITKRGQNVTFRCDPISEHNRLYWYRQTLGQGPEFLTYFQNEAQLEKSRLLSDRFSAERPKGSFSTLEIQRTEQGDSAMYLCASSRAWDRTLSYEQYFGPGTRLTVT.

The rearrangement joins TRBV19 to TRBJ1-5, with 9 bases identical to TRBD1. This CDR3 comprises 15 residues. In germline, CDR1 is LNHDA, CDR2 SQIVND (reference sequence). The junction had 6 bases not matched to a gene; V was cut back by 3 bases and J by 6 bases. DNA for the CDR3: TGTGCCAGTAGTATCCGGACAGGGGCGTTTCAGCCCCAGCATTTT. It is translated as CASSIRTGAFQPQHF.

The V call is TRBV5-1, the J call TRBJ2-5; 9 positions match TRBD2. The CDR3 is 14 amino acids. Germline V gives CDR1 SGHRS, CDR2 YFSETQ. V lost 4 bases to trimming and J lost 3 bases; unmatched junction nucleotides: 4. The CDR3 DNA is TGCGCCAGCAGCAAGGGACTAGCAGAAGAGACCCAGTACTTC. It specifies CASSKGLAEETQYF.

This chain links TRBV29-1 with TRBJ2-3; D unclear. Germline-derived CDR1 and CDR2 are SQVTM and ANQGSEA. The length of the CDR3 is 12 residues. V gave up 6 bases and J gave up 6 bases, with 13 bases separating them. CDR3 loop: CSVVEEFDTQYF. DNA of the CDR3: TGCAGCGTCGTAGAGGAATTCGATACGCAGTATTTT.

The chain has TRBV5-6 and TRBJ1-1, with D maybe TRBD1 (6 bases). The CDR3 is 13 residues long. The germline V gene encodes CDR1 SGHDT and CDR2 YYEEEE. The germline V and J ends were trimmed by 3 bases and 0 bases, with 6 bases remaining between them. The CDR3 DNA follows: TGTGCCAGCAGCTGGACAGTGAACACTGAAGCTTTCTTT. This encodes CASSWTVNTEAFF.

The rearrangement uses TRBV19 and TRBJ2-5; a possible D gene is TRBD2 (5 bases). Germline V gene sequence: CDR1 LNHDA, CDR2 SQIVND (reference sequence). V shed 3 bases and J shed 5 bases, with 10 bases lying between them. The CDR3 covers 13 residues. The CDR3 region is CASSISRAETQYF. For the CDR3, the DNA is TGTGCCAGTAGTATTTCGAGGGCGGAGACCCAGTACTTC.